Listed below are T cell receptor beta chains from one sample, sequenced in a study of cytotoxic CD8 clonotypes in ibrutinib-treated CLL. The table came from immunoSEQ multiplex PCR; TCRdb's copy has only in-frame clones and leaves some out. The profile shows 35,000 to 40,000 clones, 45% to 50% of them singletons. Sequenced material: PBMCs, taken before ibrutinib treatment. Receptors were obtained from a human donor with chronic lymphocytic leukemia. Both conserved end residues are part of each CDR3. The order of the fields is D gene, V gene, J gene, clone size, CDR3 DNA, CDR3 protein. The D gene is left open where the match is weak. Rows may omit the clone size; those that give it use once, few, many or a size class.

>-|TRBV6-1|TRBJ2-7|-
TGTGCCAGCAGTGAGCACAGGTACGAGCAGTACTTC
CASSEHRYEQYF
>-|TRBV11-1|TRBJ2-5|-
TGTGCCAGCAGCTTACGGTCGTTTGGGGCCGGCCAAGAGACCCAGTACTTC
CASSLRSFGAGQETQYF
>-|TRBV5-1|TRBJ2-1|few
TGCGCCAGCACCCTTCAAGAGCGGGTGTACTACAATGAGCAGTTCTTC
CASTLQERVYYNEQFF
>TRBD2|TRBV11-2|TRBJ2-2|few
TGTGCCAGCAGCTTAGCCCTAGCGGCGAACACCGGGGAGCTGTTTTTT
CASSLALAANTGELFF
>TRBD1|TRBV7-8|TRBJ2-5|-
TGTGCCAGCAGCTTAGCGGGACGGGACAGGGCGGGGGAGACCCAGTACTTC
CASSLAGRDRAGETQYF
>-|TRBV27|TRBJ2-1|-
TGTGCCAGCAGTTCCGCCGAGGGGCTTTACAATGAGCAGTTCTTC
CASSSAEGLYNEQFF
>-|TRBV13|TRBJ1-2|-
TGTGCCAGCAGCCCACCGGGACACTCCTATGGCTACACCTTC
CASSPPGHSYGYTF
>TRBD1|TRBV13|TRBJ1-1|-
TGTGCCAGCAGCCCGGGACAGACGGCAGCTTTCTTT
CASSPGQTAAFF
>-|TRBV27|TRBJ1-4|-
TGTGCCAGCAGACTCTATCGGGACCCTAATGAAAAACTGTTTTTT
CASRLYRDPNEKLFF
>-|TRBV6-1|TRBJ2-5|-
TGTGCCAGCAGTGAACGGGAAGAGACCCAGTACTTC
CASSEREETQYF
>TRBD2|TRBV4-2|TRBJ2-1|-
TGTGCCAGCAGCCAAGTTAGCGGGGGGGCCGTTGGTGAGCAGTTCTTC
CASSQVSGGAVGEQFF
>-|TRBV4-2|TRBJ2-6|once
TGTGCCAGCAGCTTAGCGGCAGCCAACGTCCTGACTTTC
CASSLAAANVLTF
>-|TRBV7-8|TRBJ1-5|few
TGTGCCAGCAGCTTAACTGGGGGTGTTCAGCCCCAGCATTTT
CASSLTGGVQPQHF
>-|TRBV9|TRBJ1-4|few
TGTGCCAGCAGCCCCCGACCCTTCCCTTATGAAAAACTGTTTTTT
CASSPRPFPYEKLFF
>TRBD2|TRBV4-1|TRBJ2-1|few
TGCGCCAGCAGCCAAGAAGGTCAGGGAGGCCTAGCGGGTAATGAGCAGTTCTTC
CASSQEGQGGLAGNEQFF
>-|TRBV27|TRBJ1-1|-
TGTGCCAGCAGTTTTTTAGGGGGAGACACTGAAGCTTTCTTT
CASSFLGGDTEAFF
>TRBD1|TRBV5-1|TRBJ1-3|-
TGCGCCAGCAGCTTGGGCCAGGGGGAGTACACCATATATTTT
CASSLGQGEYTIYF
>-|TRBV30|TRBJ2-5|-
TGTGCCTGGAAGGGGCAAGAGACCCAGTACTTC
CAWKGQETQYF